This T cell receptor (beta chain) appears in the sequencing data of a study of blood T cell repertoires in COVID-19. On the study more broadly: The United States, Italy and Spain were the sources of the acute and convalescent COVID-19 samples. Sample material is recorded as cDNA or gDNA derived from T cells, B-cell-depleted T cells, or PBMCs.

The germline V gene has CDR1 MRHNA and CDR2 SNTAGT. The CDR3 is 14 residues long. V shed 5 bases, J shed 2 bases, and the junction held 4 bases outside the gene matches. Study processing details: The assay estimated nucleated cells by amplifying reference gene primers. Data came from immunoSEQ multiplex PCR; TCRdb stores just in-frame clones and leaves some out. D and trimming were read from the DNA, whereas the V and J calls and clone size are those reported in that table. This sample has about 69,000 clones, with around three quarters found just once. The chain joins TRBV6-4 to TRBJ1-1, with 8 bases fitting TRBD1. Sequencing was performed on peripheral blood. The receptor's source is a man in his sixties with acute or convalescent COVID-19. The CDR3 coding sequence is TGTGCCAGCAGTCAGACAGGGGATAACACTGAAGCTTTCTTT. It specifies CASSQTGDNTEAFF.